This T cell receptor beta chain was obtained from a study of blood T cells in healthy people across ages. Study-wide results and caveats: A conclusive naive versus antigen-experienced comparison was prevented by the unsorted PBMCs.

The CDR3 is 13 residues long. The ends were cut back, 2 bases at V and 7 bases at J, with 9 bases in the middle. From germline, CDR1 is LGHNA and CDR2 YSLEER. A few counts support this clonotype. Its antigen is undetermined. Then a second PCR, running roughly 7 to 11 cycles, was carried out with a sample-barcoded 5' primer and a J-beta primer mix. Each CDR3 protein gets one entry after TCRdb re-called the 5' RACE reads with MiXCR. The data hold 500,000 to 600,000 distinct CDR3 sequences, with approximately 27% observed a single time. The chain combines TRBV4-3 with TRBJ2-4; D perhaps matches TRBD1 (6 bases). Sample: blood. The receptor comes from a woman between 70 and 85 years old in good health. The chain's CDR3 is CASSQNRENIQYF. The CDR3 region has the DNA TGCGCCAGCAGCCAAAACAGGGAGAACATTCAGTACTTC.